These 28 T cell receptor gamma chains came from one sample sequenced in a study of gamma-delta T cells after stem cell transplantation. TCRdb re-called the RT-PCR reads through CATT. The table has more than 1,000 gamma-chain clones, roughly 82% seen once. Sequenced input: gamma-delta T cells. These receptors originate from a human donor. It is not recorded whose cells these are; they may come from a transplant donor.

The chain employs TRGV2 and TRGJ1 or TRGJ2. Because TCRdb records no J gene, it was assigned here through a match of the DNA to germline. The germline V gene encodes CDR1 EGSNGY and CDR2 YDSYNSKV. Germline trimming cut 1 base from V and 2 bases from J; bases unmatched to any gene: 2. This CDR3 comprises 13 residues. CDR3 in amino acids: CATWDGDYYKKLF. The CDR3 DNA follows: TGTGCCACCTGGGACGGCGATTATTATAAGAAACTCTTT.

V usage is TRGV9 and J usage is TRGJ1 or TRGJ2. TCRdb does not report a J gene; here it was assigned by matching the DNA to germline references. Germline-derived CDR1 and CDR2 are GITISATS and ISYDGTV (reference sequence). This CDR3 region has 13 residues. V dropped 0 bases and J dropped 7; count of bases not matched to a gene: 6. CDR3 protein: CALWEVQDYKKLF. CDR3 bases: TGTGCCTTGTGGGAGGTGCAGGACTATAAGAAACTCTTT.

The CDR3 sequence is CATWDRGRSDWIKTF. The CDR3 DNA reads TGTGCCACCTGGGACAGGGGGAGGAGTGATTGGATCAAGACGTTT. The V gene is TRGV3, the J gene TRGJP2. The J gene, absent from TCRdb, was called here by matching the DNA to germline. V lost 0 bases, J lost 5 bases, and 6 bases stayed unmatched. The germline gives CDR1 VTNTFY, CDR2 YDVSTARD (reference sequence). The CDR3 spans 15 residues.

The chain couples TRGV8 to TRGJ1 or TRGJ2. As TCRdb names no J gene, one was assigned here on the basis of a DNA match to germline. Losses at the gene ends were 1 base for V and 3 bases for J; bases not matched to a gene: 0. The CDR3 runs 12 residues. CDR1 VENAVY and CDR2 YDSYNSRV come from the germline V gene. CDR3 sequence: CATWDSYYKKLF. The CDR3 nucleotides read TGTGCCACCTGGGATAGTTATTATAAGAAACTCTTT.

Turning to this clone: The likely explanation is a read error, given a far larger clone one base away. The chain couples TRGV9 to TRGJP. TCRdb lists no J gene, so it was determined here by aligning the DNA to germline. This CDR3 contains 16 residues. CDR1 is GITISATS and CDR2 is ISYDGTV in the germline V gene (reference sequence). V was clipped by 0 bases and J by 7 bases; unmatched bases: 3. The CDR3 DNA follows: TGTGCCTTGTGGGAGGTGCACGAGTTGGGCAAAAAAATCAAGGTATTT. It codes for CALWEVHELGKKIKVF.

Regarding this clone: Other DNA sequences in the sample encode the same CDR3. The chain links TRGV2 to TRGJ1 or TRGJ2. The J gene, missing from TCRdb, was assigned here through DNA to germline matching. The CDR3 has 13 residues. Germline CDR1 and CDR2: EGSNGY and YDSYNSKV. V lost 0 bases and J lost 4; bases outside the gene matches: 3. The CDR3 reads CATWDGLYYKKLF. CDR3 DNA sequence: TGTGCCACCTGGGACGGGCTCTATTATAAGAAACTCTTT.

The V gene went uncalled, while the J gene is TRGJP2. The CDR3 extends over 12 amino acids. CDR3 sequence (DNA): TGTGCCACCTGGGACGGCCATTGGATCAAGACGTTT. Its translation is CATWDGHWIKTF.

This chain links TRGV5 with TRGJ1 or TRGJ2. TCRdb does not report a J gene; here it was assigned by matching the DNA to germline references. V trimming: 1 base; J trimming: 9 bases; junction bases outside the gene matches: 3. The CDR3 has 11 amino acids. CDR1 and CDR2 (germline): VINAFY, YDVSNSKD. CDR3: CATWDSLKKLF. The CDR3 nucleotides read TGTGCCACCTGGGACAGTCTTAAGAAACTCTTT.

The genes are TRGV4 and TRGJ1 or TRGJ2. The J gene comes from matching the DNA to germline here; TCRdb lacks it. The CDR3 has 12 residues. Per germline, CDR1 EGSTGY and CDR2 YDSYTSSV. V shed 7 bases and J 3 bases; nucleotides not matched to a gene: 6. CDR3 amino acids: CATCEAYYKKLF. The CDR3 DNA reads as TGTGCCACCTGTGAGGCTTATTATAAGAAACTCTTT.

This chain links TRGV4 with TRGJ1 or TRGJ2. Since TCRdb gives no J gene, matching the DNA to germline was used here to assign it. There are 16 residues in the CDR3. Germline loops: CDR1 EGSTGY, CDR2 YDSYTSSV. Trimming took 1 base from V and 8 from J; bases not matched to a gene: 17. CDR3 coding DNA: TGTGCCACCTGGGATGGAATCTCATTTATTAGGAATAAGAAACTCTTT. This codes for CATWDGISFIRNKKLF.

In DNA form, the CDR3 reads TGTGCCACCTGGGACGGGCGGTCGGATTATAAGAAACTCTTT. It codes for CATWDGRSDYKKLF. This chain uses TRGV2 with TRGJ1 or TRGJ2. Here the J gene came from matching the DNA to germline, since TCRdb omits it. The CDR3 extends over 14 amino acids. The V gene end was trimmed by 0 bases and the J gene end by 5 bases; junction bases not matched to a gene: 7. From germline, CDR1 is EGSNGY and CDR2 YDSYNSKV.

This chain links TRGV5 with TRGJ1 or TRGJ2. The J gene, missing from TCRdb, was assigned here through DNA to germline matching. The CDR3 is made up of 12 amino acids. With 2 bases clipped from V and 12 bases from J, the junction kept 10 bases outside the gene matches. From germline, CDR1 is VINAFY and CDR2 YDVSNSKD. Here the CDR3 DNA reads TGTGCCACCTGGGACACCGGGGCTGGGAAACTCTTT. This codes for CATWDTGAGKLF.

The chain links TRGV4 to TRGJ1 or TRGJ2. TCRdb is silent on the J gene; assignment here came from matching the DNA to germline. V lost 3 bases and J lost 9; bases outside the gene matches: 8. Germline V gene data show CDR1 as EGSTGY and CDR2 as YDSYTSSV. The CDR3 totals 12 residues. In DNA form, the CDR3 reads TGTGCCACCTGGGATCAGGCATTTAAGAAACTCTTT. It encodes CATWDQAFKKLF.

CDR3 sequence (DNA): TGTGCCTTGTGGACCGGGACTTATTATAAGAAACTCTTT. Translated: CALWTGTYYKKLF. V is TRGV9 and J is TRGJ1 or TRGJ2. The J gene, left out of TCRdb, was set here by checking the DNA against germline. CDR3 size: 13 residues. Looked up from germline, CDR1 is GITISATS and CDR2 is ISYDGTV (reference sequence). The trim removed 6 bases at V and 3 bases at J, leaving 8 bases unmatched.

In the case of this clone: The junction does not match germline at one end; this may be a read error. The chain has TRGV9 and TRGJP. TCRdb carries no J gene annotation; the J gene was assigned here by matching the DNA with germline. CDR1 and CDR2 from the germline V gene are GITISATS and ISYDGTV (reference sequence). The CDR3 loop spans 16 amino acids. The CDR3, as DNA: TGTGCCTTGTGGGAGGTCCAAGAGTGGGGCAAAAAAAACAAGGTATTT. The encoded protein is CALWEVQEWGKKNKVF.

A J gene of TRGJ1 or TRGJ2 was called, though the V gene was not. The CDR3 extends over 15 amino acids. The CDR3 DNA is TGTGCCACCTGGGACAGCCCCCCTTTGGGGTATAAGAAACTCTTT. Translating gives CATWDSPPLGYKKLF.

This CDR3 is CATWDPHYYKKLF. CDR3 nucleotide sequence: TGTGCCACCTGGGACCCCCATTATTATAAGAAACTCTTT. This chain uses TRGV2 with TRGJ1 or TRGJ2. TCRdb leaves out the J gene; it was filled in here by matching the DNA to germline. V lost 3 bases, J lost 2 bases, and 4 bases stayed unmatched. CDR3 length: 13 residues. Germline CDR1 reads EGSNGY; CDR2 reads YDSYNSKV.

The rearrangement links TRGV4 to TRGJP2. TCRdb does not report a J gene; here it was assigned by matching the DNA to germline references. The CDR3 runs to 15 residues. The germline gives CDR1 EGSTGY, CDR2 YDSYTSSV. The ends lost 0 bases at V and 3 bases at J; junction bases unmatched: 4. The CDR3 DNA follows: TGTGCCACCTGGGATGGGCGTGGTAGTGATTGGATCAAGACGTTT. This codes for CATWDGRGSDWIKTF.

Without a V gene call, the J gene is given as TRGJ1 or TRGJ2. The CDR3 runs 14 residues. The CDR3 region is CATWDGPNYYKKLF. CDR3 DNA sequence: TGTGCCACCTGGGATGGGCCGAATTATTATAAGAAACTCTTT.

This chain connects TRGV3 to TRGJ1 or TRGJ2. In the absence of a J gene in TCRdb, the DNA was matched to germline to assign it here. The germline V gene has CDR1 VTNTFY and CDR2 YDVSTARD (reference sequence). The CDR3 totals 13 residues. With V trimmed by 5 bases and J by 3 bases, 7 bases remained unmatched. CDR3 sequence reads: CATWGPRYYKKLF. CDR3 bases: TGTGCCACCTGGGGACCACGTTATTATAAGAAACTCTTT.

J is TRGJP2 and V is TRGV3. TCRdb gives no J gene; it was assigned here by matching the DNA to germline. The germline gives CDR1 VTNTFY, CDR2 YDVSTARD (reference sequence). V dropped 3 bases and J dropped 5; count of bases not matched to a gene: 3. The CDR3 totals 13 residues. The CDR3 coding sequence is TGTGCCACCTGGGACCAGAGTGATTGGATCAAGACGTTT. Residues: CATWDQSDWIKTF.

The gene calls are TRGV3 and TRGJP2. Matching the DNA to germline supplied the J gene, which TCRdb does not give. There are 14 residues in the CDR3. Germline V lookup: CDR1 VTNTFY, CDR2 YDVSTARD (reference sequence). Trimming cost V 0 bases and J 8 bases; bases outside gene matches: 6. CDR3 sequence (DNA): TGTGCCACCTGGGACAGGATGGACGATTGGATCAAGACGTTT. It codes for CATWDRMDDWIKTF.

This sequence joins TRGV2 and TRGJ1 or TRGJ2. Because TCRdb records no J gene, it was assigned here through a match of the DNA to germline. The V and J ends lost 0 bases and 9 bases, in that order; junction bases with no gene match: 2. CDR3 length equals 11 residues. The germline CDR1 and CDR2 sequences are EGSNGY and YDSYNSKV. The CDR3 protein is CATWDGPKKLF. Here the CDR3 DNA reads TGTGCCACCTGGGACGGGCCTAAGAAACTCTTT.

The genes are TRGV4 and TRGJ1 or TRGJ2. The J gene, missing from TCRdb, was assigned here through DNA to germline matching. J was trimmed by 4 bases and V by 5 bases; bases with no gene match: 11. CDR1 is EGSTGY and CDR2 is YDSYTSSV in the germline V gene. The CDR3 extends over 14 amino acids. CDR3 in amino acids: CATWAMGAYYKKLF. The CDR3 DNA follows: TGTGCCACCTGGGCTATGGGGGCCTATTATAAGAAACTCTTT.

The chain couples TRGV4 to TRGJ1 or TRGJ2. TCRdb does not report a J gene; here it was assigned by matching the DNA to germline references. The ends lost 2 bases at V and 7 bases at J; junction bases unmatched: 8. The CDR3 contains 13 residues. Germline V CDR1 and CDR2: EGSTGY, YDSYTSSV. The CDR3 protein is CATWDDLYYKKLF. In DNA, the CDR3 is TGTGCCACCTGGGATGACCTTTACTATAAGAAACTCTTT.

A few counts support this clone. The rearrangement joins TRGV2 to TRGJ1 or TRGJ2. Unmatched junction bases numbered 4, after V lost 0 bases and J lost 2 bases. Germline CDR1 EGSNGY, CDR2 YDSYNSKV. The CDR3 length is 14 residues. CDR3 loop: CATWDGRHYYKKLF. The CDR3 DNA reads TGTGCCACCTGGGACGGGAGACATTATTATAAGAAACTCTTT.

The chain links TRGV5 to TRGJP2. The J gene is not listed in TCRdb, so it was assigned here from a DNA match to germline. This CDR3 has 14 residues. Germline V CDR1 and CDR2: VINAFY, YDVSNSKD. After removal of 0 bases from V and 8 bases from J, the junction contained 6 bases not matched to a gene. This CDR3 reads CATWDRLGDWIKTF. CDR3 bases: TGTGCCACCTGGGACAGGCTTGGGGATTGGATCAAGACGTTT.

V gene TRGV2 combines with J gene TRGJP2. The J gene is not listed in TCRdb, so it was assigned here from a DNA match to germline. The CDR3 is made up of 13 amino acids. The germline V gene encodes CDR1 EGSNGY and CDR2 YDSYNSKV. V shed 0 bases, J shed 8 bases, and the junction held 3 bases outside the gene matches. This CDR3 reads CATWDGRDWIKTF. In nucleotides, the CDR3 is TGTGCCACCTGGGACGGGCGGGATTGGATCAAGACGTTT.